Listed below are T cell receptor beta chains from one sample, sequenced in a study of T-cell reconstitution after alpha-beta-depleted transplantation in children. TCRdb passed the PCR reads through MiXCR, listing each CDR3 protein once. The sample has about 610,000 distinct CDR3 sequences; 8% to 11% are singletons. The sequencing here drew on PBMCs from the stem cell graft donor, taken from the stem cell graft. These receptors came from a human donor who donated a stem cell graft to a child with acute myeloid leukemia. The CDR3 runs from the conserved cysteine through the conserved F or W. D genes are given only for firm matches. Clone size appears in some rows only: once, few, many, or a class for an expanded clone.

>-|TRBJ1-5|many|TRBV12-3/TRBV12-4
TGTGCCAGCAGTTTGGGGAAGGGCAATCAGCCCCAGCATTTT
CASSLGKGNQPQHF
>TRBD1|TRBJ2-7|-|TRBV20-1
TGCAGTGCTAGGATCCTTTTACCGGGACAGGGTTCTAATGAGCAGTACTTC
CSARILLPGQGSNEQYF
>TRBD2|TRBJ2-3|few|TRBV2
TGTGCCAGCAGTGAAACTCCCCAAGCGGCCTCGGCTAGCGGGAGTGGGGGAGATACGCAGTATTTT
CASSETPQAASASGSGGDTQYF
>TRBD1|TRBJ2-7|many|TRBV29-1
TGCAGCGTTAAAAGCAGGGGGCGATCCTACGAGCAGTACTTC
CSVKSRGRSYEQYF
>-|TRBJ2-5|few|TRBV11-2
TGTGCCAGCTGCCCGGGGTTGGGGATTGCCAATCCGGGCGAGACCCAGTACTTC
CASCPGLGIANPGETQYF
>TRBD1|TRBJ1-5|many|TRBV6-2/TRBV6-3
TGTGCCAGCAGTCCGGGACAGGGACATTTGCCCCAGCATTTT
CASSPGQGHLPQHF
>TRBD1|TRBJ1-5|-|TRBV5-5
TGTGCCAGCAGCTTGAGAGGGACAGGGTCTAGCAATCAGCCCCAGCATTTT
CASSLRGTGSSNQPQHF
>TRBD1|TRBJ2-1|many|TRBV12-3/TRBV12-4
TGTGCCAGCAGTGAACAGGGGGGAGGTTACAATGAGCAGTTCTTC
CASSEQGGGYNEQFF
>-|TRBJ2-7|few|TRBV13
TGTGCCAGCAGCTTAGCCGCCTTTGGGAGTAGCTACGAGCAGTACTTC
CASSLAAFGSSYEQYF
>-|TRBJ1-6|-|TRBV20-1
TGCAGTGCTAAAGGACCGGAGCATAATTCACCCCTCCACTTT
CSAKGPEHNSPLHF
>TRBD1|TRBJ2-2|few|TRBV5-1
TGCGCCAGCAGCCTGCCACAGGGGGAAACCGGGGAGCTGTTTTTT
CASSLPQGETGELFF
>-|TRBJ2-3|-|TRBV14
TGTGCCAGCAGCCCGACTTTGTTAAGCACAGATACGCAGTATTTT
CASSPTLLSTDTQYF
>-|TRBJ2-5|-|TRBV9
TGTGCCAGCAGAGTAGCCAGCGGGGAGACCCAGTACTTC
CASRVASGETQYF
>TRBD2|TRBJ2-2|few|TRBV12-3/TRBV12-4
TGTGCCAGCACCTTAGCGGGAGCTCCCGGGGAGCTGTTTTTT
CASTLAGAPGELFF
>-|TRBJ2-1|-|TRBV6-5
TGTGCCAGCAGGGGTAAGAATGAGCATTTCTTC
CASRGKNEHFF
>TRBD2|TRBJ2-3|-|TRBV7-2
TGTGCCAGCAGCTTAGCGTTCCTAGCGGGAGGTTCAGATACGCAGTATTTT
CASSLAFLAGGSDTQYF
>TRBD1|TRBJ1-1|many|TRBV10-3
TGTGCCATCAGTGAGGGGGGGGGACAGGGCGGAACTGAAGCTTTCTTT
CAISEGGGQGGTEAFF
>TRBD2|TRBJ2-1|few|TRBV5-8
TGTGCCAGCAGCTTTAGGGGACTAGCGGGGAATGAGCAGTTCTTC
CASSFRGLAGNEQFF
>TRBD1|TRBJ2-3|few|TRBV7-2
TGTGCCAGCAGCTCGGGACAGCGGACAGATACGCAGTATTTT
CASSSGQRTDTQYF
>TRBD2|TRBJ2-1|few|TRBV5-5
TGTGCCAGCAGCTCGGGACTATTTAGGTTCTTC
CASSSGLFRFF
>TRBD2|TRBJ2-1|many|TRBV18
TGTGCCAGCTCACCACCGAATTTAGCGGGAGGGTATGAGCAGTTCTTC
CASSPPNLAGGYEQFF
>TRBD2|TRBJ2-1|few|TRBV4-3
TGCGCCAGCAGCCAAGAGCGGGGCGGGAGAATCGGGAATGAGCAGTTCTTC
CASSQERGGRIGNEQFF
>TRBD2|TRBJ2-1|many|TRBV20-1
TGCAGTGCTAAATCACTAGCGGGAGGGTACAATGAGCAGTTCTTC
CSAKSLAGGYNEQFF
>-|TRBJ1-6|many|TRBV7-2
TGTGCCAGCAGCAGCGGTTCACCCCTCCACTTT
CASSSGSPLHF
>-|TRBJ1-3|many|TRBV6-5
TGTGCCAGCAGCCGGGGGGCCCCAAGCTCTGGAAACACCATATATTTT
CASSRGAPSSGNTIYF
>TRBD2|TRBJ2-5|-|TRBV20-1
TGCAGTGCTAGAGACTGGACTAGCGGGGTCCAAGAGACCCAGGACTTC
CSARDWTSGVQETQDF
>-|TRBJ2-3|-|TRBV14
TGTGCCAGCAGCACGTGGGGGGCCGGAGATACGCAGTATTTT
CASSTWGAGDTQYF
>-|TRBJ2-1|few|TRBV4-3
TGCGCCAGCAGCCAAGGTTTGGGGGTAAATGAGCAGTTCTTC
CASSQGLGVNEQFF
>-|TRBJ2-5|-|TRBV6-2/TRBV6-3
TGTGCCAGCAGACGAAATGGGGGAGAGACCCAGTACTTC
CASRRNGGETQYF
>-|TRBJ1-2|few|TRBV6-6
TGTGCCAGCAGAGGGGGGGCGCGGGGCTACACCTTC
CASRGGARGYTF
>-|TRBJ2-2|-|TRBV12-3/TRBV12-4
TGTGCCAGCAGTTTCGGAATCCCTCTGTTAACCGGGGAGCTGTTTTTT
CASSFGIPLLTGELFF
>TRBD1|TRBJ1-1|many|TRBV20-1
TGCAGTGCTAGCGCGGGACAGGGTAGGCCTGAAGCTTTCTTT
CSASAGQGRPEAFF
>-|TRBJ2-3|few|TRBV4-3
TGCGCCAGCAGCCAAGGCGCCGGGGGAGCGTCAGATACGCAGTATTTT
CASSQGAGGASDTQYF
>-|TRBJ2-1|many|TRBV7-2
TGTGCCAGCAGCTTATCTTTAAAAATCGGAGGGAACAATGAGCAGTTCTTC
CASSLSLKIGGNNEQFF
>TRBD1|TRBJ1-4|-|TRBV4-2
TGTGCCAGCAGCCAAGATTTCGACAGGGTGGATGAAAAACTGTTTTTT
CASSQDFDRVDEKLFF
>-|TRBJ1-3|many|TRBV6-1
TGTGCCAGCAGTGAATCGGTCATCGCAAACACCATATATTTT
CASSESVIANTIYF